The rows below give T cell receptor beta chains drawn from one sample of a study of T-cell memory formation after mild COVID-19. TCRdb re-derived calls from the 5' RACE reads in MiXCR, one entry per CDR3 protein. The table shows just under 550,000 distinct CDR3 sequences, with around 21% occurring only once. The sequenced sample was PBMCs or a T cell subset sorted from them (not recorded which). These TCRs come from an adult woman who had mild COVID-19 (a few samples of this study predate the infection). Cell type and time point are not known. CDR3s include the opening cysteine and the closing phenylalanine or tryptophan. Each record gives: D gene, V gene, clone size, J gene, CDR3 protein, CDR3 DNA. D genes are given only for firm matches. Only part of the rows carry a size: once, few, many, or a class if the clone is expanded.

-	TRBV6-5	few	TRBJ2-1	CASWENNEQFF	TGTGCCAGTTGGGAAAACAATGAGCAGTTCTTC
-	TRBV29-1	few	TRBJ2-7	CSFKETGRSSYEQYF	TGCAGCTTCAAGGAAACAGGGAGGAGTTCCTACGAGCAGTACTTC
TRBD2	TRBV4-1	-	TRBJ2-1	CASSQDSGGGLYNEQFF	TGCGCCAGCAGCCAAGATAGTGGCGGGGGGCTCTACAATGAGCAGTTCTTC
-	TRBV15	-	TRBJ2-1	CATSRPDSPTGYEQFF	TGTGCCACCAGCCGACCCGACAGCCCGACGGGCTATGAGCAGTTCTTC
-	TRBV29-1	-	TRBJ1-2	CSVDSDNYGYTF	TGCAGCGTTGATTCCGATAACTATGGCTACACCTTC
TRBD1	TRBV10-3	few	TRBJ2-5	CAISDRDTRETQYF	TGTGCCATCAGCGACAGGGATACGAGAGAGACCCAGTACTTC
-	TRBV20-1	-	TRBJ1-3	CSAVKPAGGNTIYF	TGCAGTGCCGTCAAGCCGGCAGGTGGAAACACCATATATTTT
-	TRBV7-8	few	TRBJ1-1	CASSTPGQNTEAFF	TGTGCCAGCAGCACACCGGGACAGAACACTGAAGCTTTCTTT
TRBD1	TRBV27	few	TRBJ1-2	CASSPPGQGALGYTF	TGTGCCAGCAGTCCCCCGGGACAGGGGGCTTTGGGCTACACCTTC
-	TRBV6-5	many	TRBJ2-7	CASSQQGPYEQYF	TGTGCCAGCAGTCAACAGGGACCCTACGAGCAGTACTTC
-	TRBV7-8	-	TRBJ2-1	CASSLFGEETYYNEQFF	TGTGCCAGCAGCTTATTCGGGGAGGAGACATACTACAATGAGCAGTTCTTC
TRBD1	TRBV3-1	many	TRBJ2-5	CASSQGQGGGTQYF	TGTGCCAGCAGCCAAGGACAGGGGGGGGGGACCCAGTACTTC
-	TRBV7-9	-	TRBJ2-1	CASSLGGRDYNEQFF	TGTGCCAGCAGCTTAGGAGGGAGAGACTACAATGAGCAGTTCTTC
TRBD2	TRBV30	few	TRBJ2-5	CAWVAGTSRETQYF	TGTGCCTGGGTCGCCGGGACTAGCCGAGAGACCCAGTACTTC
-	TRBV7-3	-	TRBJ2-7	CASSPTGGGYEQYF	TGTGCCAGCAGCCCAACTGGTGGCGGCTACGAGCAGTACTTC
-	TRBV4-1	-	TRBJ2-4	CASSQAPGSAKNIQYF	TGCGCCAGCAGCCAAGCGCCAGGGTCAGCCAAAAACATTCAGTACTTC
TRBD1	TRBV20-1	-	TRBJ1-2	CSARGDRENYGYTF	TGCAGTGCTAGAGGGGACAGGGAAAACTATGGCTACACCTTC
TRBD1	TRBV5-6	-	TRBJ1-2	CASSLWDRPYYGYTF	TGTGCCAGCAGCTTGTGGGACAGACCGTACTATGGCTACACCTTC
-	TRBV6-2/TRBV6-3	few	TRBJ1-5	CASSYSGVQPQHF	TGTGCCAGCAGTTACTCGGGGGTTCAGCCCCAGCATTTT
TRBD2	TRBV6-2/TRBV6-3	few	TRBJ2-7	CASSPLALAVLSYEQYF	TGTGCCAGCAGCCCACTGGCCCTAGCGGTCCTCTCCTACGAGCAGTACTTC
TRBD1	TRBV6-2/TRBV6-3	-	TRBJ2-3	CASRQGAGTDTQYF	TGTGCCAGCAGACAGGGGGCAGGCACAGATACGCAGTATTTT
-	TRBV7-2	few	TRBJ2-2	CASSLIGAYTGELFF	TGTGCCAGCAGCTTAATCGGGGCTTACACCGGGGAGCTGTTTTTT
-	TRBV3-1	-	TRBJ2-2	CASSQWTWVRHTGELFF	TGTGCCAGCAGCCAGTGGACCTGGGTCAGACACACCGGGGAGCTGTTTTTT
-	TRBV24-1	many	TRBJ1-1	CATSGLNTEAFF	TGTGCCACCAGTGGGTTGAACACTGAAGCTTTCTTT
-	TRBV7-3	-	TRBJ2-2	CASSRGRGNTGELFF	TGTGCCAGCAGCCGGGGCAGGGGGAACACCGGGGAGCTGTTTTTT
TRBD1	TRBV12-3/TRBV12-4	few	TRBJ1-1	CASSPGQGYLDTEAFF	TGTGCCAGCAGCCCGGGACAGGGATATTTGGACACTGAAGCTTTCTTT
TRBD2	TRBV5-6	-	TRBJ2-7	CASSSTKAGGYEQYF	TGTGCCAGCAGCTCCACGAAAGCGGGAGGCTACGAGCAGTACTTC
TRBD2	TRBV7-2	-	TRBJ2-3	CASSRRLAGSTDTQYF	TGTGCCAGCAGCCGCCGACTAGCGGGATCCACAGATACGCAGTATTTT
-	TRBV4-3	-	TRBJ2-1	CASSRARRDPSYNEQFF	TGCGCCAGCAGCCGAGCCCGCCGGGACCCCTCCTACAATGAGCAGTTCTTC
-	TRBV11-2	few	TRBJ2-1	CASSLPGGGSHNEQFF	TGTGCCAGCAGCTTACCCGGAGGGGGATCGCACAATGAGCAGTTCTTC
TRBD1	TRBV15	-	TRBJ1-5	CATSAGTGWPAQHF	TGTGCCACCAGCGCCGGGACAGGGTGGCCTGCCCAGCATTTT
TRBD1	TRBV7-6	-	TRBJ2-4	CASSSGQGLAKNIQYF	TGTGCCAGCAGCTCCGGACAGGGGTTAGCCAAAAACATTCAGTACTTC
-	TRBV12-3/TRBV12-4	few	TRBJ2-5	CASSLERLETQYF	TGTGCCAGCAGTTTGGAACGGTTGGAGACCCAGTACTTC
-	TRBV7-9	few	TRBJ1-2	CASSLGTDFYGYTF	TGTGCCAGCAGCTTAGGGACCGATTTCTATGGCTACACCTTC
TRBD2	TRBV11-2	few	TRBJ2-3	CASSFSGGAITDTQYF	TGTGCCAGCAGCTTTAGCGGGGGGGCGATCACAGATACGCAGTATTTT
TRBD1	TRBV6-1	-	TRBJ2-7	CASSERLARTGFYEQYF	TGTGCCAGCAGTGAAAGATTAGCGCGGACAGGATTTTACGAGCAGTACTTC
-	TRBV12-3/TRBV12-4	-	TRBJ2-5	CASRPLGPQETQYF	TGTGCCAGCAGACCACTAGGTCCACAAGAGACCCAGTACTTC
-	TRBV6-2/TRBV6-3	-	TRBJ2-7	CASSALIYEQYF	TGTGCCAGCAGCGCCCTGATCTACGAGCAGTACTTC
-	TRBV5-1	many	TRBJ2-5	CASSLGRSVKETQYF	TGCGCCAGCAGCTTGGGGCGGTCTGTGAAAGAGACCCAGTACTTC
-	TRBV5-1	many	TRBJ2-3	CASSSGDTQYF	TGTGCCAGCAGCTCTGGGGATACGCAGTATTTT
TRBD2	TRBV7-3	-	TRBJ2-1	CASSTSGLEDNEQFF	TGTGCCAGCAGCACATCGGGACTAGAGGACAATGAGCAGTTCTTC
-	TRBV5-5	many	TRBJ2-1	CASSLTVTPYNEQFF	TGTGCCAGCAGCTTGACCGTGACACCCTACAATGAGCAGTTCTTC
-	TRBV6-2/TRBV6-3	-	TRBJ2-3	CASSLSPVRVQRDTQYF	TGTGCCAGCAGTTTATCCCCGGTGAGGGTCCAGAGGGATACGCAGTATTTT
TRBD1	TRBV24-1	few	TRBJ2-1	CATSDSTGSEQFF	TGTGCCACCAGTGATTCGACAGGGAGTGAGCAGTTCTTC
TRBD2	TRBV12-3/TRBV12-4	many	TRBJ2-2	CASSLWAGGVKNTGELFF	TGTGCCAGCAGTTTATGGGCGGGGGGCGTGAAGAACACCGGGGAGCTGTTTTTT
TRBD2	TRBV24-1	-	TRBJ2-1	CATSVASGSLNEQFF	TGTGCCACCAGTGTGGCTAGCGGGAGCCTCAATGAGCAGTTCTTC
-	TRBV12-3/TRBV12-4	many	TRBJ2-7	CASSTSYEQYF	TGTGCCAGCAGCACCTCCTACGAGCAGTACTTC
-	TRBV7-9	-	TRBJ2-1	CASSSRGQMTREENFF	TGTGCCAGCAGTTCGAGGGGCCAAATGACTAGGGAGGAAAATTTCTTC
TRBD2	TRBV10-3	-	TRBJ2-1	CAISESPNLAGGFNEQFF	TGTGCCATCAGTGAGTCCCCGAATCTAGCGGGAGGTTTCAATGAGCAGTTCTTC
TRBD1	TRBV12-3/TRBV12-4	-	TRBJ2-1	CASSNLDRVVVNEQFF	TGTGCCAGCAGTAACCTTGACAGGGTCGTGGTCAATGAGCAGTTCTTC
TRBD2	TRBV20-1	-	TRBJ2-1	CSARSNTGTSGSSYNEQFF	TGCAGTGCTAGATCTAATACCGGGACTAGCGGGAGCTCCTACAATGAGCAGTTCTTC
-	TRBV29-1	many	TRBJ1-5	CSVSDSNQPQHF	TGCAGCGTCTCGGATAGCAATCAGCCCCAGCATTTT
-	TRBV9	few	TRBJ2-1	CASSVDVRRTSYNEQFF	TGTGCCAGCAGCGTAGATGTTCGGCGGACCTCCTACAATGAGCAGTTCTTC
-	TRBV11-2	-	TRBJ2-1	CASSFGQGEQFF	TGTGCCAGCAGCTTTGGTCAGGGTGAGCAGTTCTTC